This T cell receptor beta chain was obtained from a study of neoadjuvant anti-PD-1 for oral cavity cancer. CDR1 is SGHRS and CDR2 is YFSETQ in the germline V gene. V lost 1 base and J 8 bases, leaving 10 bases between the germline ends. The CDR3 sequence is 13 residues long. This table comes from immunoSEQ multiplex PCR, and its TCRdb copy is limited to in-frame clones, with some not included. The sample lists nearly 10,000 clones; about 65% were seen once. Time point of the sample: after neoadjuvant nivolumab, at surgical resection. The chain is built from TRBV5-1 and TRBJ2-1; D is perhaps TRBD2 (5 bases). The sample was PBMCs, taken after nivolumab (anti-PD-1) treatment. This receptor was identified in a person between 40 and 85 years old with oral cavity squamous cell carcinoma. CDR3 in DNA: TGCGCCAGCAGCTTGCCCTCCGGGGATGAGCAGTTCTTC. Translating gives CASSLPSGDEQFF.